The TCR beta chain under discussion was sequenced for a study of T cells in Graves' hyperthyroidism and ophthalmopathy (dated by TCRdb to the late 2010s). Broadly, across the study: Peripheral blood samples were taken at the time of initial diagnosis, prior to any treatment. The 75 to 100 discovery patients were randomly divided into training and test sets at a 7:3 ratio. According to the paper, TCR Vbeta CDR3 sequencing was carried out on some 140 peripheral blood samples, which came from under 50 ophthalmopathy, some 73 hyperthyroidism and roughly 17 progressor patients. Once sampling was done, hyperthyroidism patients were given methimazole at a starting dose of 30 mg daily, whereas ophthalmopathy patients were given high-dose intravenous methylprednisolone. Prospective prediction of ophthalmopathy was tested in an independent validation cohort of fewer than 20 hyperthyroidism patients and roughly 16 patients who later progressed to ophthalmopathy. To identify distinguishing TCR V-J signatures, a discovery cohort of around 100 patients was used, comprising some 45 with Graves' ophthalmopathy and around 60 with stable Graves' hyperthyroidism. The study also compared thyroid tissue and blood T-cell repertoires from 5 to 7 Graves' hyperthyroidism patients.

The TCR beta CDR3 regions were amplified from RNA transcripts. The first round of RT-PCR for the TCR CDR3 was performed with the HTBI primer set and the Qiagen OneStep RT-PCR kit. The libraries were constructed in a second round of multiplex PCR and then size-selected and purified. Paired-end sequencing of the libraries was performed with 100 bp reads on an Illumina HiSeq2000. The authors' analysis ran thus. SOAPnuke was used to process the raw data, removing reads that contained adapters or uncalled bases, had a mean Phred below 15, or lacked an exact match to the constant primer or identifier. High-quality paired reads were merged using COPE v1.2.5, and each unique nucleotide sequence was defined as a clonotype. MiTCR v1.1 was used to align clonotypes to the IMGT TRBV, TRBD and TRBJ reference segments. The analysis was restricted to V-J combinations with a frequency above 0.0001, which together covered roughly 99% of the repertoires. A TCS score was defined as the ratio between F50 (clonal expansion) and ExV (chaos), using BLOSUM62-based TCRdist between CDR3 peptides within each V-J. Welch's t-statistics and random forest reduced roughly 530 V-J features to about 13, which were used in a naive Bayes classifier (R e1071). Using fastp trimming at Q25 and MiXCR clonotype assembly, TCRdb reanalyzed the public sequencing data and kept in-frame beta chains. Rows with one shared CDR3 protein collapse into an entry with the most common genes and DNA. The V and J calls follow TCRdb's processing rather than the paper's. Present in this sample are about 480,000 distinct CDR3 sequences, around an eighth of which were seen just once. The ten most abundant clones make up around 17% of the sample.

General study outcomes and caveats: In validation, the model predicted progression to ophthalmopathy with approximately 70% sensitivity and approximately 74% specificity, a median of around 6.6 months before onset. No statistical method was used to set the sample size in advance, and investigators knew the group allocation. Blood samples also contained most of the expanded thyroid clonotypes (frequency above 0.001), which suggests that blood repertoires may reflect thyroid immune responses. Ophthalmopathy was separated from stable hyperthyroidism by a 13 V-J signature model, with over 85% sensitivity and around 81% specificity obtained in cross-validation and 80%/75% obtained in testing.

Stable Graves' hyperthyroidism was defined as the absence of progression to ophthalmopathy over 18 months of follow-up. Hyperthyroidism patients were newly diagnosed, with disease duration under 2 months, and aged 18 to 65 years. Exclusion was applied to patients with uncontrolled infections, other autoimmune diseases, pregnancy or lactation. Diagnoses were based on clinical symptoms, serum thyroxine and TRAb, thyroid ultrasound and orbital computed tomography. PBMCs were isolated from 8 to 10 ml of fresh peripheral blood by Ficoll-Paque density gradient centrifugation. Trizol reagent was used to extract total RNA, and RNA quality was then checked on an Agilent 2100 Bioanalyzer. This clonotype was recorded at least ten times. The clone's antigen remains unknown. Base-call qualities are not available, and no considerably larger clone is one nucleotide away. V is cut by 4 bases and J by 7 bases, and the space between the germline ends is 13 bases. Via the germline V gene, CDR1 is SNHLY and CDR2 FYNNEI. The CDR3 holds 13 amino acids from the cysteine to the phenylalanine. The sequence is cut down to CDR3 DNA, 39 bases in frame from base 1.

The receptor was derived from a woman aged 18 to 35 with Graves' hyperthyroidism. The sequence is built from TRBV2 and TRBJ1-2; tentative D gene TRBD1, with 5 bases matching. Sequencing was performed on blood. The DNA is as follows: TGTGCCAGCAGTGGTGGCAGGGTTGGTGGCTACACCTTC. The encoded protein is CASSGGRVGGYTF.